Each of the 24 T cell receptor beta chains below was sequenced from the same sample in a study of T cells in Graves' hyperthyroidism and ophthalmopathy. There were TCR beta CDR3 regions amplified from RNA transcripts. Primed by the HTBI set, a first-round RT-PCR was run on the TCR CDR3. TCRdb passed the multiplex PCR reads through MiXCR, listing each CDR3 protein once. The table includes approximately 46,000 distinct CDR3 sequences, around half detected once. The source material was peripheral blood or thyroid tissue (not recorded which). These receptors were obtained from a woman aged 50 to 60 with Graves' hyperthyroidism.

Notes on this clonotype: A read error may account for a junction end that differs from germline. The J gene is TRBJ2-7, the V gene TRBV7-3; D not resolved. The CDR3 is 19 residues long. The germline CDR1 and CDR2 sequences are SGHTA and FQGTGA. CDR3 sequence reads: CASSQERVGQERVGPEQYF. The CDR3 DNA is TGCGCCAGCAGCCAAGAAAGGGTCGGCCAAGAAAGGGTCGGCCCAGAGCAGTACTTC.

This clonotype appeared once. The chain uses TRBV20-1 and TRBJ2-7; 12 positions match TRBD2. The J segment lost 3 bases and the V segment lost 1 base, leaving 7 bases of the junction unmatched. This CDR3 is 16 amino acids long. Germline V gene data show CDR1 as DFQATT and CDR2 as SNEGSKA (reference sequence). The CDR3 sequence is CSARVSSGRALYEQYF. The DNA of the CDR3 is TGCAGTGCTAGAGTATCTAGCGGGAGGGCCCTCTACGAGCAGTACTTC.

This clonotype was picked up one time. The junction shows a germline mismatch at one end, possibly a read error. The genes are TRBV7-3 and TRBJ1-4, with 9 bases lining up with TRBD1. The CDR3 is made up of 16 amino acids. The germline CDR1 and CDR2 sequences are SGHTA and FQGTGA. CDR3 DNA: TGCGCCAGCAGCCAATACGGGGACAGGGCGGGTGAAAAACTGTTTTTT. This codes for CASSQYGDRAGEKLFF.

The chain carries TRBV19 and TRBJ1-5, with TRBD1 as a possible D gene (5 bases). Germline values: CDR1 LNHDA, CDR2 SQIVND (reference sequence). This CDR3 comprises 17 residues. Trimming stripped 2 bases from V and 2 bases from J, with 16 bases between. The CDR3 region is CASSIIKTVQGNQPQHF. The CDR3 DNA reads as TGTGCCAGTAGTATAATAAAGACAGTCCAAGGCAATCAGCCCCAGCATTTT.

J is TRBJ1-1 and V is TRBV10-1, with D unclear. The V gene's germline CDR1 is WNHNN and CDR2 SYGVQD (reference sequence). The V end lost 6 bases, the J end lost 1 base, and 18 bases lay between the germline ends. The CDR3 contains 16 residues. CDR3 region: CASSRNSADGNTEAFF. The DNA for the CDR3 is TGCGCCAGCAGCAGAAACAGCGCCGACGGGAACACTGAAGCTTTCTTT.

This chain uses TRBV5-1 with TRBJ2-5, with a weak D call TRBD2 (6 bases). Germline CDR1 reads SGHRS; CDR2 reads YFSETQ. CDR3 length: 15 amino acids. V was trimmed by 4 bases and J by 3 bases, leaving 16 bases between them. Here the CDR3 reads CASSVDPGLEETQYF. The CDR3 DNA reads as TGCGCCAGCAGCGTGGACCCGGGACTCGAAGAGACCCAGTACTTC.

This clonotype showed up many times. CDR3: CASSESGSGNTIYF. In DNA, the CDR3 is TGTGCCAGCAGTGAATCGGGCTCTGGAAACACCATATATTTT. This sequence joins TRBV25-1 and TRBJ1-3; D unclear. CDR3 size: 14 residues. Germline V gives CDR1 MGHDK, CDR2 SYGVNS. The germline V and J ends were trimmed by 1 base and 0 bases, with 4 bases remaining between them.

This clonotype appeared a single time. This chain uses TRBV5-4 with TRBJ2-7; no firm D call. This CDR3 has 10 residues. V was cut by 3 bases and J by 9 bases, with 7 bases left in between. Germline V gives CDR1 SGHNT, CDR2 YYREEE (reference sequence). Here the CDR3 reads CASSSHGQYF. The DNA for the CDR3 is TGTGCCAGCAGCTCCCACGGGCAGTACTTC.

The count of this clonotype is one. With a much larger clone just one base away, this may be a read error. This sequence joins TRBV7-8 and TRBJ2-3; TRBD2 aligns across 9 bases. CDR3 size: 16 residues. CDR1 SGHVS and CDR2 FQNEAQ come from the germline V gene. This CDR3 reads CTSGLEAGGRADTQYF. CDR3 DNA: TGTACCAGCGGCTTAGAAGCGGGAGGCAGGGCAGATACGCAGTATTTT.

The rearrangement uses TRBV20-1 and TRBJ2-5; D might be TRBD1 or TRBD2, each matching 5 bases. CDR3 length: 13 residues. The germline V gene has CDR1 DFQATT and CDR2 SNEGSKA (reference sequence). This chain's CDR3 is CPGTLSSLETQYF. The DNA of the CDR3 is TGCCCCGGGACCTTATCGTCGTTGGAGACCCAGTACTTC.

Notes on this clonotype: One end of the junction is discordant with germline, which a read error may explain. CDR3 residues: CASSLGVTGEAFF. The DNA for the CDR3 is TGTGCCAGCAGCTTAGGGGTCACAGGTGAAGCCTTCTTT. The chain combines TRBV7-3 with TRBJ1-1, with D possibly matching TRBD1 (5 bases). CDR1 is SGHTA and CDR2 is FQGTGA in the germline V gene. The CDR3 consists of 13 residues.

This clonotype occurred many times. The V call is TRBV6-6, the J call TRBJ1-1; D might be TRBD1 (5 bases). The germline V gene encodes CDR1 MNHNY and CDR2 SVGAGI (reference sequence). Trimming removed 3 bases from V and 5 bases from J, with 13 bases in between. The CDR3 spans 14 residues. The CDR3 DNA is TGTGCCAGCAGTTATTTAATCGGGGGTACTGAAGCTTTCTTT. It is translated as CASSYLIGGTEAFF.

This rearrangement joins TRBV2 to TRBJ2-2; a weak D match, TRBD1 (8 bases). Germline CDR1 SNHLY, CDR2 FYNNEI. Trimming left V 6 bases short and J 5 bases short, with 13 bases between. The CDR3 is 14 amino acids. CDR3 sequence: CASSLQGGTGELFF. CDR3 DNA sequence: TGTGCCAGCAGCCTACAGGGGGGGACCGGGGAGCTGTTTTTT.

This clonotype has ten or more counts. A single base separates this from a much larger clone, so it may be a read error. The CDR3 here is CARSFAPGYEQYF. DNA for the CDR3: TGTGCCCGCAGCTTCGCTCCAGGATACGAGCAGTACTTC. The V call is TRBV13, the J call TRBJ2-7; no firm D call. Germline V CDR1 and CDR2: PRHDT, FYEKMQ (reference sequence). The CDR3 sequence is 13 residues long.

The V call is TRBV2, the J call TRBJ1-1; tentative D call: TRBD1 (5 bases). V was trimmed by 6 bases and J by 10 bases, leaving 15 bases between them. This CDR3 has 12 residues. Germline values: CDR1 SNHLY, CDR2 FYNNEI. The CDR3 bases are TGTGCCAGCAGGGAGATGGACACCGTAGCTTTCTTT. This gives the protein CASREMDTVAFF.

This clonotype was counted at least ten times. J is TRBJ1-4 and V is TRBV6-2 or TRBV6-3, with D unclear. This CDR3 comprises 13 residues. Trimming removed 2 bases at V and 7 bases at J, with 8 bases between. CDR1 and CDR2 from the germline V gene are MNHEY and SVGEGT. In DNA, the CDR3 is TGTGCCAGCAGTTACGGGGTTCGTGAAAAACTGTTTTTT. Translating it yields CASSYGVREKLFF.

About this clonotype itself: This may stem from a read error, because a much larger clone lies one nucleotide away. The chain couples TRBV27 to TRBJ2-2; 8 bases align to TRBD1. J lost 3 bases, V lost 5 bases, and 8 bases had no gene match. From germline, CDR1 is MNHEY and CDR2 SMNVEV (reference sequence). This CDR3 spans 16 amino acids. CDR3: CASSPWTGIDTGELFF. CDR3 bases: TGTGCCAGCAGTCCCTGGACAGGGATCGACACCGGGGAGCTGTTTTTT.

This clonotype is medium-sized. The V gene is TRBV10-3, the J gene TRBJ1-1; no firm D call. This CDR3 is built from 12 residues. V gave up 6 bases and J gave up 1 base, with 6 bases separating them. CDR1 is ENHRY, CDR2 SYGVKD, per germline. CDR3 region: CAIRETNTEAFF. DNA for the CDR3: TGTGCCATCAGGGAGACGAACACTGAAGCTTTCTTT.

Regarding this clonotype: Just one base apart from a much larger clone, this may be a read error. CDR3 sequence: CASSYDRAVTSTEAFF. For the CDR3, the DNA is TGTGCCAGCTCGTACGACAGGGCCGTGACTAGCACTGAAGCTTTCTTT. This sequence joins TRBV7-8 and TRBJ1-1, with 7 bases lining up with TRBD1. The CDR3 is made up of 16 amino acids. J lost 4 bases, V lost 8 bases, and 16 bases had no gene match. Germline V gene data show CDR1 as SGHVS and CDR2 as FQNEAQ.

In this sample, this clonotype turned up once. The chain couples TRBV7-8 to TRBJ2-7; D not certain. Germline lookup yields CDR1 SGHVS and CDR2 FQNEAQ. Trimming cost V 0 bases and J 5 bases, with 5 bases left between them. CDR3 length equals 12 residues. CDR3 sequence reads: CASSLAYHEQYF. The CDR3, as DNA: TGTGCCAGCAGCTTAGCATACCACGAGCAGTACTTC.

This clonotype was counted many times. In nucleotides, the CDR3 is TGTGCCAGCAGCTTAAATGTAGCGGGAGCGGGTACGCAGTATTTT. Protein product: CASSLNVAGAGTQYF. V gene TRBV7-3 combines with J gene TRBJ2-3, with 9 positions matching TRBD2. Trimming took 1 base from V and 8 from J; bases not matched to a gene: 7. This CDR3 region has 15 residues. The germline gives CDR1 SGHTA, CDR2 FQGTGA. Drawing the rest from reference TRBV7-3 and TRBJ2-3, the complete variable domain is GAGVSQTPSNKVTEKGKYVELRCDPISGHTALYWYRQSLGQGPEFLIYFQGTGAADDSGLPNDRFFAVRPEGSVSTLKIQRTERGDSAVYLCASSLNVAGAGTQYFGPGTRLTVL.

The rearrangement uses TRBV7-9 and TRBJ1-2, with 8 positions matching TRBD1. Per the germline V gene, CDR1 is SEHNR and CDR2 is FQNEAQ (reference sequence). V was pared by 8 bases and J by 1 base, with 15 bases of the junction left unmatched. This CDR3 spans 17 amino acids. CDR3 sequence (DNA): TGTGCCAGCTCACCCCCGGGACAGGTGCCTATTAACTATGGCTACACCTTC. Its protein product is CASSPPGQVPINYGYTF.

About this clonotype: An end of the junction does not agree with germline; a read error may underlie this. This rearrangement joins TRBV2 to TRBJ2-5; 8 positions agree with TRBD1. This CDR3 is built from 15 residues. The germline V gene encodes CDR1 SNHLY and CDR2 FYNNEI. The CDR3 here is CASREDRGPGETQYF. CDR3 sequence (DNA): TGTGCCAGCAGAGAAGACAGGGGCCCGGGTGAGACCCAGTACTTC.

The table lists this clonotype with a count of one. The V and J genes are TRBV2 and TRBJ1-2; a possible D gene is TRBD1 (5 bases). V was clipped by 5 bases and J by 4 bases, with 14 bases between them. This CDR3 spans 14 amino acids. Germline V gives CDR1 SNHLY, CDR2 FYNNEI. The CDR3 sequence is CASSPPVGTYGYTF. In nucleotides, the CDR3 is TGTGCCAGCAGTCCTCCGGTTGGGACCTATGGCTACACCTTC.